These 10 T cell receptor beta chains were sequenced from one sample in a study of T cell responses to AZD1222 COVID-19 vaccine. Some clones are missing from TCRdb's copy, which holds only in-frame ones; the method was immunoSEQ multiplex PCR. The table shows about 85,000 clones, with roughly nine tenths occurring only once. The sample was peripheral blood, taken on day 0 of AZD1222 vaccination. The receptors come from an adult in good health.

The gene calls are TRBV6-1 and TRBJ1-5; D is uncertain. Trimming removed 2 bases from V and 9 bases from J, with 8 bases in between. Germline CDR1 MNHNS, CDR2 SASEGT. The CDR3 totals 12 residues. CDR3 in amino acids: CASSERTLPQHF. The CDR3 DNA follows: TGTGCCAGCAGTGAAAGGACTTTGCCCCAGCATTTT.

The chain carries TRBV11-2 and TRBJ2-6; D not certain. The germline CDR1 and CDR2 sequences are SGHAT and FQNNGV. The CDR3 contains 16 residues. The ends were cut back, 0 bases at V and 1 base at J, with 7 bases in the middle. The CDR3 nucleotides are TGTGCCAGCAGCTTAGAGTACACTTCTGGGGCCAACGTCCTGACTTTC. It encodes CASSLEYTSGANVLTF.

This clone appeared a few times. The chain is built from TRBV7-2 and TRBJ1-2; D remains unclear. This CDR3 has 13 amino acids. CDR1 and CDR2 from the germline V gene are SGHTA and FQGNSA. The ends were cut back, 1 base at V and 8 bases at J, with 11 bases in the middle. The CDR3 DNA sequence: TGTGCCAGCAGCTTAGAAAGGGTTGGGGGCTACACCTTC. Translation gives CASSLERVGGYTF.

The CDR3 DNA reads TGTGCCTGGAGTTCGCCGGGGTACTACACCTTC. It yields the protein CAWSSPGYYTF. This sequence joins TRBV30 and TRBJ1-2; D remains unclear. Deletions cut 2 bases from V and 10 bases from J, with 11 bases between. CDR3 length: 11 residues. Germline values: CDR1 GTSNPN, CDR2 SVGIG (reference sequence). Full variable domain (missing parts from reference TRBV30 and TRBJ1-2): SQTIHQWPATLVQPVGSPLSLECTVEGTSNPNLYWYRQAAGRGLQLLFYSVGIGQISSEVPQNLSASRPQDRQFILSSKKLLLSDSGFYLCAWSSPGYYTFGSGTRLTVV.

This clone was observed a few times. The genes are TRBV6-5 and TRBJ1-1; D gene uncertain. With 4 bases removed from V and 0 bases from J, the gap between germline ends came to 12 bases. CDR1 and CDR2 (germline): MNHEY, SVGAGI. The CDR3 loop spans 15 amino acids. CDR3 DNA: TGTGCCAGCAGTTTCGACGGTCTCATGAACACTGAAGCTTTCTTT. This encodes CASSFDGLMNTEAFF.

This sequence joins TRBV9 and TRBJ2-7; 9 bases line up with TRBD1. With V trimmed by 3 bases and J by 2 bases, 3 bases remained unmatched. CDR3 size: 14 residues. Per germline, CDR1 SGDLS and CDR2 YYNGEE. As DNA, the CDR3 is TGTGCCAGCAGCGCCGGGACAGGGCCCTACGAGCAGTACTTC. Protein sequence: CASSAGTGPYEQYF.

V gene TRBV10-3 combines with J gene TRBJ2-1; D not certain. Trimming stripped 2 bases from V and 6 bases from J, with 8 bases between. Germline V gives CDR1 ENHRY, CDR2 SYGVKD. The CDR3 is 13 residues long. This chain's CDR3 is CAISEPNINEQFF. In nucleotides, the CDR3 is TGTGCCATCAGTGAGCCGAATATCAATGAGCAGTTCTTC.

V and J are TRBV6-5 and TRBJ1-1; tentatively, D is TRBD1 (6 bases). This CDR3 contains 15 residues. Germline V gene data show CDR1 as MNHEY and CDR2 as SVGAGI. V dropped 2 bases and J dropped 3 bases, with 13 bases sitting between them. The CDR3 protein is CASSYEQGRDTEAFF. In DNA form, the CDR3 reads TGTGCCAGCAGTTACGAGCAGGGGAGGGACACTGAAGCTTTCTTT.

The CDR3, as DNA: TGTGCCAGCAGGGCGGCAGGGTTTTTCCACGAGCAGTACTTC. This codes for CASRAAGFFHEQYF. The V gene is TRBV27, the J gene TRBJ2-7, with D possibly matching TRBD1 (5 bases). Per germline, CDR1 MNHEY and CDR2 SMNVEV (reference sequence). The length of the CDR3 is 14 residues. V gave up 6 bases and J gave up 5 bases, with 17 bases separating them.

The V gene is TRBV10-2, the J gene TRBJ2-1, with 8 bases fitting TRBD1. CDR1 is WSHSY and CDR2 is SAAADI in the germline V gene. This CDR3 comprises 15 residues. J lost 3 bases, V lost 2 bases, and 3 bases had no gene match. The CDR3 loop is CASSEDTGGYNEQFF. In DNA, the CDR3 is TGCGCCAGCAGTGAGGATACAGGGGGCTACAATGAGCAGTTCTTC.